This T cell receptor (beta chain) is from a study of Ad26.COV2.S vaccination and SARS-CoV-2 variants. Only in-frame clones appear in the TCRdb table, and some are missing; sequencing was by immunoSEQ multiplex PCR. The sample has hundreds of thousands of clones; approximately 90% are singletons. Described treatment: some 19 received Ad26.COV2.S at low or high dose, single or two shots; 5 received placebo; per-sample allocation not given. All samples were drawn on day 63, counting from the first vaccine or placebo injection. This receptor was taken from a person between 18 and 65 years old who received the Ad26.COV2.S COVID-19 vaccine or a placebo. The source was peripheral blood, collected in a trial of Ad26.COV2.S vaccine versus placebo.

The CDR3 is CASSLAFLSAVPDDYGYTF. The CDR3 bases are TGCGCCAGCAGCTTGGCCTTCCTCTCCGCAGTTCCGGATGACTATGGCTACACCTTC. The V and J genes are TRBV5-1 and TRBJ1-2; no reliable D call. Germline-derived CDR1 and CDR2 are SGHRS and YFSETQ. This CDR3 is 19 amino acids long. V gave up 0 bases and J gave up 3 bases, with 24 bases separating them.